The rows below give T cell receptor beta chains drawn from one sample of a study of cytomegalovirus exposure and HLA in healthy donors. Using immunoSEQ multiplex PCR, the repertoire was profiled, and TCRdb retains in-frame clones only, with some absent. The profile shows 150,000 to 200,000 clones, around 87% of them singletons. The sequenced sample was PBMCs. The source of these receptors is a woman aged 18-35 years in good health and CMV-seronegative. The CDR3 runs from the conserved cysteine through the conserved F or W. D genes are given only for firm matches. A clone size is listed for some rows: how often the clone was seen (once, few, many), or a class if it is expanded.

J gene,clone size,D gene,V gene,CDR3 DNA,CDR3 protein
TRBJ1-2,once,NA,TRBV4-2,TGTGCCAGCAGCCAAGAAGGTCAAGTGGAGGGAAATGGCTACACCTTC,CASSQEGQVEGNGYTF
TRBJ2-4,NA,TRBD1,TRBV6-1,TGTGCCAGCAGGGACAGGGGGATGGGAAACATTCAGTACTTC,CASRDRGMGNIQYF
TRBJ1-1,NA,NA,TRBV5-1,TGCGCCAGCATCCAAGACACCGAGGGCACTGAAGCTTTCTTT,CASIQDTEGTEAFF
TRBJ2-1,NA,TRBD1,TRBV11-2,TGTGCCAGCAGCTTATCTACAGGGGCGTACAATGAGCAGTTCTTC,CASSLSTGAYNEQFF
TRBJ2-1,NA,TRBD2,TRBV6-4,TGTGCCAGCAGTGACTCGAGGGCTAGCGGGGGCCCGTACAATGAGCAGTTCTTC,CASSDSRASGGPYNEQFF
TRBJ2-5,NA,TRBD2,TRBV9,TGTGCCAGCAGCGAGACTAGCGTGGAGACCCAGTACTTC,CASSETSVETQYF
TRBJ2-7,NA,NA,TRBV28,TGTGCCAGCAGTCGCCCGGGTGGGGGGAGTTCCTACGAGCAGTACTTC,CASSRPGGGSSYEQYF
TRBJ1-5,NA,NA,TRBV15,TGTGCCACCAGCAGAGATCCACCAGCGGGCCAGCCCCAGCATTTT,CATSRDPPAGQPQHF
TRBJ2-2,NA,TRBD1,TRBV2,TGTGCCAGCGTCGGGACAGCTAAGGCCGGGGAGCTGTTTTTT,CASVGTAKAGELFF
TRBJ2-7,once,NA,TRBV7-6,TGTGCCAGCAGCCCCTCTGCGGGCCCTCAGTACTTC,CASSPSAGPQYF
TRBJ1-1,NA,NA,TRBV6-5,TGTGCCAGCAGGAAATGGGGGGGTATGAACACTGAAGCTTTCTTT,CASRKWGGMNTEAFF
TRBJ2-7,NA,TRBD1,TRBV19,TGTGCCAGTAGTTGGGAGACAGGGGGCTACGAGCAGTACTTC,CASSWETGGYEQYF
TRBJ2-5,NA,NA,TRBV11-2,TGTGCCAGCAGCGTACAAAGACAAGAGACCCAGTACTTC,CASSVQRQETQYF
TRBJ2-5,NA,NA,TRBV10-1,TGCGCCAGCAGTGAAGGCGGGGCAGAGACCCAGTACTTC,CASSEGGAETQYF
TRBJ1-5,NA,NA,TRBV19,TGTGCCAGTAGCGAAACCTTCGGGGGGCGGCAGCCCCAGCATTTT,CASSETFGGRQPQHF
TRBJ2-1,NA,TRBD2,TRBV29-1,TGCAGCGTTGGCAGCGGGAGCTCCTACAATGAGCAGTTCTTC,CSVGSGSSYNEQFF
TRBJ1-2,NA,NA,TRBV7-9,TGTGCCAGCAGCTACAGGGTTGACTATGGCTACACCTTC,CASSYRVDYGYTF
TRBJ2-5,NA,NA,TRBV7-8,TGTGCCAGCAGTAGGAGGTTTCAAGAGACCCAGTACTTC,CASSRRFQETQYF